Reported below is one T cell receptor (beta chain). This clonotype was recorded at least ten times. Its antigen is unknown. No quality values exist for individual bases; no much larger clone is one base distant. The source of the sample is a study of blood T cells in healthy people across ages (dated by TCRdb to the mid-2010s). As for the study more broadly: Template switching captured roughly one uniquely barcoded TCR beta cDNA molecule per two T cells in model experiments. The donors were divided into four age groups: young (average roughly 17 years), middle-aged (approximately 39), aged (approximately 64) and long-lived (approximately 74). The study analyzed two additional independent replicas of 1 million unique cDNA reads from the same blood draw for two donors, one aged 18 to 30 and one aged 80 or older. Donors of different ages were randomly distributed across sequencing lanes to avoid experimental bias. To track age-related changes in TCR beta repertoire diversity, the study relied on deep sequencing normalized with unique cDNA molecular identifiers.

The CDR3 holds 14 amino acids from the cysteine to the phenylalanine. Just CDR3 DNA is preserved here, 42 bases in frame from base 1. For this chain, trimming is 4 bases at the V end and 5 bases at the J end, and the number of junction bases without a gene match is 5. The germline V gene encodes CDR1 MGHRA and CDR2 YSYEKL. Systemically healthy Caucasian individuals from Russia, 39 in total and aged about 6 to 95 years, were included as donors. Each donor gave ten milliliters of peripheral blood, collected into EDTA-treated Vacutainer tubes. Ficoll-Paque density-gradient centrifugation was used to isolate PBMCs, with at least 6.5 million obtained per sample. Total RNA was extracted from PBMCs with Trizol reagent, with at least 5 micrograms obtained per sample. The percentages of naive CD45RAhigh/CD27high T cells were determined by flow cytometry on a PBMC aliquot from every donor. General conclusions and limits of the study: The long-lived group showed more naive CD4+ T cells, fewer expanded clones and increased TCR diversity than the aged group, suggesting age selection. A strong correlation was found between observed TCR beta diversity and the percentage of naive T cells measured by flow cytometry. Estimates of total diversity based on one million sequenced T cells were regarded as lower bounds and as underestimates. As age increased, observed TCR beta diversity per million T cells dropped in a roughly linear way, and a significant reduction was already evident by age 40. Because profiling used bulk unsorted PBMCs, naive and antigen-experienced compartments could not be compared conclusively. The CMV infection status of donors was not known, potentially confounding age-related changes in expanded clonotypes.

The library was obtained by 5' RACE. The second PCR ran for about 6 to 11 cycles and used a J-beta primer mix along with a sample-barcoded 5' primer. Each TCR beta cDNA molecule received a unique molecular identifier from a template-switch 5' adaptor carrying 12 random nucleotides. Each sample yielded at least 3 million CDR3-containing paired-end reads. First-strand cDNA was synthesized from all RNA with the Mint cDNA synthesis kit, primed by a TRBC-specific oligonucleotide. Following uracil-DNA glycosylase treatment, a first 18-cycle PCR with universal primers M1SS and BC2_uni_R was performed on all cDNA. Turning to the authors' computational methods: Each sample was normalized by randomly selecting 1 million high-quality reads, each carrying a distinct molecular identifier. Instead of being binned into consensus sequences, reads that shared molecular identifiers were thrown out. CDR3 identification, clonotype clustering and error correction used MiTCR with a Q25 quality threshold and the strictest error-elimination algorithm. A nonparametric unseen species model with Euler transformation was used to estimate lower-bound total TCR beta diversity. TCRdb itself trimmed the public reads at Q25 with fastp, ran MiXCR and retained productive beta chains. Duplicate CDR3 protein sequences are folded into a single record with the most common DNA and genes. TCRdb, not the authors, supplied the V and J calls. The sample table lists fewer than 2,000,000 distinct CDR3 sequences, 39% of them with a count of one. The leading ten clones occupy 23% of the sample.

The chain is encoded by TRBV4-1 joined to TRBJ2-7, with 10 bases in between that match TRBD2. The receptor was derived from a human donor in good health. The specimen sequenced was blood. The bases are TGCGCCAGCAGCCCGTTAGCGGGGGGTGACGAGCAGTACTTC. Translated, this is CASSPLAGGDEQYF.